This T cell receptor beta chain was captured by sequencing in a study of cytomegalovirus exposure and HLA in healthy donors. Background on the study: Out of 398 genotyped donors, around 80% belonged to the Caucasian-associated ancestry cluster.

The PCR made use of 60 Vbeta and 13 Jbeta primers. The table came from immunoSEQ multiplex PCR; TCRdb's copy has only in-frame clones and leaves some out. The sample carries under 200,000 clones, around 76% recorded once. The CDR3 has 17 residues. V lost 3 bases and J lost 5; bases outside the gene matches: 9. Looked up from germline, CDR1 is KGHSH and CDR2 is LQKENI. Study-wide results and caveats: Cytomegalovirus-associated TCR beta chains were listed, numbering 150 to 200. Prior analysis indicated that the majority of TCR beta V segments exhibited productivity approximately 87% or approximately 30% of the time. A likely sequencing artifact accounted for one observed cluster of highly shared sequence variants.

As regards this clone: Its antigen remains unknown.

This receptor was taken from a girl aged 10-17 years in good health and CMV-seropositive. The sample consisted of PBMCs. The chain carries TRBV18 and TRBJ2-1; 11 bases align to TRBD2. This CDR3 reads CASSPGLAGPRDNEQFF. In DNA, the CDR3 is TGTGCCAGCTCACCTGGACTAGCGGGTCCTAGAGACAATGAGCAGTTCTTC.